These 16 T cell receptor beta chains originate from one sample sequenced in a study of blood T cell repertoires in COVID-19. TCRdb's copy holds only in-frame clones and misses some; the assay was immunoSEQ multiplex PCR. The profile shows about 500,000 clones, roughly nine tenths of them singletons. Sequenced input: PBMCs or T cells enriched from blood (not recorded which). Receptors originate from a woman aged 18-29 years who had recovered from COVID-19.

This chain connects TRBV4-1 to TRBJ2-2; TRBD2 is a possible D gene (8 bases). The V and J ends lost 2 bases and 0 bases respectively, with 16 bases between them. From germline, CDR1 is MGHRA and CDR2 YSYEKL. This CDR3 is built from 18 residues. The CDR3 region has the DNA TGCGCCAGCAGCCAAAGGGACAGCGGGGGAACGAACACCGGGGAGCTGTTTTTT. Protein: CASSQRDSGGTNTGELFF.

The chain uses TRBV25-1 and TRBJ2-7, with D perhaps matching TRBD2 (6 bases). The V end lost 5 bases, the J end lost 0 bases, and 11 bases lay between the germline ends. Germline CDR1 reads MGHDK; CDR2 reads SYGVNS. CDR3 length equals 14 residues. The CDR3 DNA reads TGTGCCAGCAGTCAGGTGGAGGGCTCCTACGAGCAGTACTTC. It specifies CASSQVEGSYEQYF.

A few counts support this clone. The chain couples TRBV2 to TRBJ2-7, with 7 bases lining up with TRBD1. Germline lookup yields CDR1 SNHLY and CDR2 FYNNEI. Germline trimming cut 6 bases from V and 0 bases from J; bases unmatched to any gene: 5. This CDR3 has 14 residues. The CDR3 is CASREGASSYEQYF. The CDR3 DNA is TGTGCCAGCAGAGAGGGGGCAAGCTCCTACGAGCAGTACTTC.

V gene TRBV23-1 combines with J gene TRBJ2-7; 7 bases are a match to TRBD1. TRBV23-1 is recorded as an ORF, its role being uncertain. The CDR3 consists of 16 residues. The V and J ends lost 8 bases and 3 bases, in that order; junction bases with no gene match: 16. CDR3 DNA: TGCGCCAGCCTCCGATGCCCAAGGGGGCTACTCTACGAGCAGTACTTC. This codes for CASLRCPRGLLYEQYF.

This clone was seen only once. This chain links TRBV11-2 with TRBJ2-1; TRBD1 might be the D (6 bases). Per the germline V gene, CDR1 is SGHAT and CDR2 is FQNNGV. This CDR3 spans 16 amino acids. The germline V and J ends were trimmed by 5 bases and 7 bases, with 21 bases remaining between them. In DNA form, the CDR3 reads TGTGCCAGCAGCACGCCCACAGGGAGCCGGTGGAATGAGCAGTTCTTC. The encoded protein is CASSTPTGSRWNEQFF.

This clone appeared once. The chain uses TRBV7-8 and TRBJ1-1; possible D gene TRBD1, 5 bases. Germline CDR1 and CDR2: SGHVS and FQNEAQ. This CDR3 is 16 amino acids long. Trimming shortened V by 1 base and J by 5 bases, and 17 bases separated the two germline ends. In DNA form, the CDR3 reads TGTGCCAGCAGCTTAGAGTCGACGGCAGGGAGGACTGAAGCTTTCTTT. It translates to CASSLESTAGRTEAFF.

On this clone itself: One junction end disagrees with the germline gene, perhaps due to a read error. This chain connects TRBV27 to TRBJ1-1, with TRBD1 identical over 7 bases. CDR3 size: 14 residues. Per the germline V gene, CDR1 is MNHEY and CDR2 is SMNVEV (reference sequence). CDR3 loop: CASSFGTANTEAFF. For the CDR3, the DNA is TGTGCCAGCAGTTTTGGGACAGCGAACACTGAGGCTTTCTTT.

V is TRBV4-2 and J is TRBJ2-7, with 9 bases that match TRBD2. The V and J ends lost 0 bases and 4 bases, in that order; junction bases with no gene match: 10. CDR1 and CDR2 (germline): LGHNA, YNFKEQ. The CDR3 spans 17 residues. The CDR3 coding sequence is TGTGCCAGCAGCCAAGATAAGGCAGCGGGGGGCCTTTACGAGCAGTACTTC. It translates to CASSQDKAAGGLYEQYF.

The V gene is TRBV6-2 or TRBV6-3, the J gene TRBJ2-5; 14 nucleotides align to TRBD2. Germline V CDR1 and CDR2: MNHEY, SVGEGT. The V segment lost 5 bases and the J segment 6 bases; nucleotides outside the gene matches: 14. The CDR3 spans 18 residues. This chain's CDR3 is CASSRTRTSGGSWKTQYF. DNA for the CDR3: TGTGCCAGCAGTAGAACAAGGACTAGCGGGGGGTCCTGGAAGACCCAGTACTTC.

V gene TRBV10-1 combines with J gene TRBJ2-1; 7 bases fit TRBD1. Germline V gene data show CDR1 as WNHNN and CDR2 as SYGVQD (reference sequence). The CDR3 is made up of 16 amino acids. Losses at the gene ends were 4 bases for V and 2 bases for J; bases not matched to a gene: 8. The CDR3 DNA is TGCGCCAGCAGTGCTAAGACAGGGCAGCCCTACAATGAGCAGTTCTTC. It is translated as CASSAKTGQPYNEQFF.

J is TRBJ2-1 and V is TRBV7-2; 12 bases match TRBD2. Germline V CDR1 and CDR2: SGHTA, FQGNSA. CDR3 length equals 16 residues. The ends lost 5 bases at V and 4 bases at J; junction bases unmatched: 6. The CDR3 DNA reads TGTGCCAGCAGCACCCGGACTAGCGGGGTTTACAATGAGCAGTTCTTC. This gives the protein CASSTRTSGVYNEQFF.

The genes are TRBV29-1 and TRBJ1-1; D possibly corresponds to TRBD1 (5 bases). V was pared by 4 bases and J by 11 bases, with 17 bases between. Looked up from germline, CDR1 is SQVTM and CDR2 is ANQGSEA. The CDR3 totals 12 residues. CDR3 nucleotides: TGCAGCGTTGCCGAAGGGACTGCGGAGGCTTTCTTT. This encodes CSVAEGTAEAFF. The full variable domain, its missing parts supplied by reference TRBV29-1 and TRBJ1-1, is SAVISQKPSRDICQRGTSLTIQCQVDSQVTMMFWYRQQPGQSLTLIATANQGSEATYESGFVIDKFPISRPNLTFSTLTVSNMSPEDSSIYLCSVAEGTAEAFFGQGTRLTVV.

The rearrangement uses TRBV7-9 and TRBJ1-1; D is perhaps TRBD1 (5 bases). V was cut by 1 base and J by 1 base, with 10 bases left in between. CDR3 length: 15 amino acids. Germline assignment: CDR1 SEHNR and CDR2 FQNEAQ (reference sequence). Here the CDR3 DNA reads TGTGCCAGCAGCTTAGTGCAGGGCTGGAACACTGAAGCTTTCTTT. The encoded protein is CASSLVQGWNTEAFF.

The chain couples TRBV10-3 to TRBJ2-5; possible D gene TRBD1, 6 bases. Germline CDR1 and CDR2: ENHRY and SYGVKD. V dropped 6 bases and J dropped 4 bases, with 18 bases sitting between them. CDR3 length equals 15 residues. The CDR3, as DNA: TGTGCCATCAGGGGCGAGTGGGTAGGGGGAGAGACCCAGTACTTC. Translation: CAIRGEWVGGETQYF.

The rearrangement joins TRBV2 to TRBJ2-7; TRBD1 aligns across 11 bases. Trimming at V came to 7 bases and at J to 4 bases, leaving 6 bases not matched to a gene. CDR3 length: 14 amino acids. Germline-derived CDR1 and CDR2 are SNHLY and FYNNEI. CDR3 sequence (DNA): TGTGCCAGCATCCCGGGACAGGGGGGATACGAGCAGTACTTC. Translated: CASIPGQGGYEQYF.

The V and J genes are TRBV5-6 and TRBJ2-1, with 9 bases aligning to TRBD2. Germline lookup yields CDR1 SGHDT and CDR2 YYEEEE. The V segment lost 6 bases and the J segment 3 bases; nucleotides outside the gene matches: 7. The CDR3 runs 15 residues. The CDR3 reads CASTRGAGGYNEQFF. For the CDR3, the DNA is TGTGCCAGCACCCGCGGAGCGGGGGGCTACAATGAGCAGTTCTTC.